This entry concerns a single T cell receptor beta chain. The antigen is not known. The data stem from a study of vaccination effects on CD4 cells after COVID-19. The data were produced by immunoSEQ multiplex PCR, yet TCRdb's version contains in-frame clones alone and is incomplete. The table lists some 79,000 clones, around 76% of them singletons, with roughly 1.7% in the top ten. After expansion with viral peptide pools in the ViraFEST assay, antigen-specific CD4+ T cells were sequenced. Culture lasted approximately 10 days before CD4+ T cell isolation. The researchers cultured 1.5 million to 2.5 million PBMC per well with approximately 10 IU/ml IL-2 and approximately 10 ug/ml peptides. Days 3 and 7 saw half the medium replaced with IL-2 medium. V was cut by 6 bases and J by 5 bases, with 19 bases left in between. The germline gives CDR1 KGHSH, CDR2 LQKENI. CDR3 length: 15 amino acids.

The chain is built from TRBV18 and TRBJ1-1, with a weak D call TRBD1 (6 bases). This receptor was obtained from a human donor who received a COVID-19 vaccine. This sample comprised CD4+ T cells from PBMCs cultured with HCoV-229E spike peptides, obtained before COVID-19 vaccination. CDR3 sequence: CASSLTGRAGTEAFF. In nucleotides, the CDR3 is TGTGCCAGCTCGCTCACAGGGAGGGCGGGAACTGAAGCTTTCTTT. Based on the CDR3 plus reference TRBV18 and TRBJ1-1, the full variable domain is NAGVMQNPRHLVRRRGQEARLRCSPMKGHSHVYWYRQLPEEGLKFMVYLQKENIIDESGMPKERFSAEFPKEGPSILRIQQVVRGDSAAYFCASSLTGRAGTEAFFGQGTRLTVV.